This TCR beta chain was identified in a study of a mutant IDH1 vaccine in newly diagnosed glioma. Study overall: Most had both radiotherapy and temozolomide beforehand; others had only one.

Time point noted: week 35, safety follow-up. Each vaccine dose was 300 ug of mutant IDH1 20-mer peptide, with topical imiquimod. Patients came in for eight vaccinations, in weeks 1, 3, 5, 7, 11, 15, 19 and 23. Per germline, CDR1 MNHEY and CDR2 SVGAGI. This CDR3 spans 14 amino acids. J was trimmed by 6 bases and V by 6 bases; bases with no gene match: 3. Sequencing was performed with immunoSEQ multiplex PCR; in TCRdb, only in-frame clones are kept and a portion is missing. The repertoire holds around 32,000 clones, with approximately 80% as singletons. To note about this clone: The target antigen is unknown.

The receptor's source is a woman under 30 with glioma. The chain has TRBV6-5 and TRBJ2-1; TRBD2 matches 12 bases. The sequencing used PBMCs, collected from a glioma patient whose treatment included an IDH1 peptide vaccine. As DNA, the CDR3 is TGTGCCAGCAGGCGGGGACTAGCGGGCAATGAGCAGTTCTTC. Translating gives CASRRGLAGNEQFF.